Listed here are 21 T cell receptor beta chains from one sample, sequenced in a study of blood T cell repertoires in COVID-19. Here immunoSEQ multiplex PCR was the method, and the copy in TCRdb shows in-frame clones only, minus some. The sample lists about 280,000 clones, 90% seen once, with 1.5% to 2% in the top ten. Material for sequencing was PBMCs or T cells enriched from blood (not recorded which). These receptors all stem from a woman aged 18-29 years with acute COVID-19.

The chain joins TRBV7-9 to TRBJ1-1; D might be TRBD1 (5 bases). Trimming stripped 5 bases from V and 3 bases from J, with 7 bases between. CDR3 length: 12 amino acids. Germline V gene sequence: CDR1 SEHNR, CDR2 FQNEAQ (reference sequence). This chain's CDR3 is CASSPGHTEAFF. DNA of the CDR3: TGTGCCAGCAGCCCAGGGCACACTGAAGCTTTCTTT.

This clone was observed a handful of times. This sequence joins TRBV6-5 and TRBJ1-2; D is unclear. The germline CDR1 and CDR2 sequences are MNHEY and SVGAGI. This CDR3 spans 16 amino acids. The ends were cut back, 0 bases at V and 0 bases at J, with 11 bases in the middle. Here the CDR3 DNA reads TGTGCCAGCAGTTACTCCTATACAGATCCTAACTATGGCTACACCTTC. As protein: CASSYSYTDPNYGYTF.

The chain employs TRBV18 and TRBJ1-1, with D possibly TRBD1 on 5 matching bases. The CDR3 is 16 amino acids. Per the germline V gene, CDR1 is KGHSH and CDR2 is LQKENI. V lost 1 base to trimming and J lost 0 bases, with 12 bases between them. CDR3 loop: CASSPRGDRVNTEAFF. The CDR3 nucleotides are TGTGCCAGCTCACCACGGGGGGACCGCGTGAACACTGAAGCTTTCTTT. Full variable domain (missing parts from reference TRBV18 and TRBJ1-1): NAGVMQNPRHLVRRRGQEARLRCSPMKGHSHVYWYRQLPEEGLKFMVYLQKENIIDESGMPKERFSAEFPKEGPSILRIQQVVRGDSAAYFCASSPRGDRVNTEAFFGQGTRLTVV.

This clone came up once. The V call is TRBV28, the J call TRBJ1-1, with D tentatively TRBD1 (5 bases). Per the germline V gene, CDR1 is MDHEN and CDR2 is SYDVKM. This CDR3 spans 14 amino acids. V gave up 2 bases and J gave up 5 bases, with 12 bases separating them. CDR3 sequence (DNA): TGTGCCAGCAGTTTAGGCGGGGAGGGGACTGAAGCTTTCTTT. The encoded protein is CASSLGGEGTEAFF.

The V gene is TRBV5-5, the J gene TRBJ1-1; possible D gene TRBD1, 5 bases. V was clipped by 1 base and J by 1 base, with 17 bases between them. CDR3 length: 17 residues. Germline-derived CDR1 and CDR2 are SGHKS and YYEKEE (reference sequence). In DNA, the CDR3 is TGTGCCAGCAGCTTGATTAATGGGGACTTGAGGAACACTGAAGCTTTCTTT. It encodes CASSLINGDLRNTEAFF.

In its sample, this clone was seen a few times. The chain uses TRBV4-3 and TRBJ2-5, with D possibly TRBD2 on 5 matching bases. From germline, CDR1 is LGHNA and CDR2 YSLEER. Between the trimmed V and J ends, which lost 0 bases and 4 bases, there was a span of 18 bases. The length of the CDR3 is 17 residues. The chain's CDR3 is CASSQDVASLGIETQYF. The CDR3 nucleotides are TGCGCCAGCAGCCAAGATGTCGCTAGCCTCGGTATAGAGACCCAGTACTTC.

This chain links TRBV29-1 with TRBJ2-3; 12 positions agree with TRBD2. CDR1 and CDR2 from the germline V gene are SQVTM and ANQGSEA. V shed 7 bases, J shed 5 bases, and the junction held 10 bases outside the gene matches. The CDR3 consists of 15 residues. DNA of the CDR3: TGCAGCGGTATATTACTAGCGGGAGGACAAGATACGCAGTATTTT. Amino acids: CSGILLAGGQDTQYF.

This rearrangement joins TRBV27 to TRBJ2-3; no firm D call. The length of the CDR3 is 15 residues. The ends were cut back, 6 bases at V and 0 bases at J, with 13 bases in the middle. Germline loops: CDR1 MNHEY, CDR2 SMNVEV (reference sequence). This chain's CDR3 is CASSRLYSSTDTQYF. The CDR3 region has the DNA TGTGCCAGCAGCCGCCTCTACTCTAGCACAGATACGCAGTATTTT.

The chain is built from TRBV10-3 and TRBJ2-1, with 10 bases identical to TRBD2. Germline lookup yields CDR1 ENHRY and CDR2 SYGVKD. Trimming took 6 bases from V and 0 from J; bases not matched to a gene: 5. This CDR3 contains 16 residues. The CDR3 here is CAISSGTSVSYNEQFF. CDR3 DNA sequence: TGTGCCATCAGCTCCGGGACTAGCGTCTCCTACAATGAGCAGTTCTTC.

The V gene is TRBV6-5, the J gene TRBJ2-7, with 9 bases fitting TRBD2. V lost 8 bases, J lost 2 bases, and 7 bases stayed unmatched. Germline V gene sequence: CDR1 MNHEY, CDR2 SVGAGI. The CDR3 is 14 amino acids. The CDR3 region is CASGGGRGTYEQYF. CDR3 DNA sequence: TGTGCCAGCGGAGGCGGGAGGGGAACCTACGAGCAGTACTTC.

The chain links TRBV4-1 to TRBJ2-1; 7 bases map to TRBD2. Germline assignment: CDR1 MGHRA and CDR2 YSYEKL. This CDR3 has 13 residues. Trimming took 5 bases from V and 8 from J; bases not matched to a gene: 6. The CDR3 nucleotides are TGCGCCAGCAGCAGGCGGGAGATCGATGAGCAGTTCTTC. It encodes CASSRREIDEQFF.

The chain employs TRBV25-1 and TRBJ2-1, with TRBD2 identical over 8 bases. The CDR3 covers 14 residues. Germline V CDR1 and CDR2: MGHDK, SYGVNS. V was pared by 7 bases and J by 9 bases, with 11 bases of the junction left unmatched. For the CDR3, the DNA is TGTGCCAGCATGCTGGGAGGCGGGAGGCGTGAGCAGTTCTTC. It encodes CASMLGGGRREQFF. Based on the CDR3 plus reference TRBV25-1 and TRBJ2-1, the full variable domain is EADIYQTPRYLVIGTGKKITLECSQTMGHDKMYWYQQDPGMELHLIHYSYGVNSTEKGDLSSESTVSRIRTEHFPLTLESARPSHTSQYLCASMLGGGRREQFFGPGTRLTVL.

V gene TRBV18 combines with J gene TRBJ2-2; perhaps TRBD1 as D (5 bases). The CDR3 is 15 amino acids. Germline V gene sequence: CDR1 KGHSH, CDR2 LQKENI. V lost 4 bases to trimming and J lost 4 bases, with 13 bases between them. For the CDR3, the DNA is TGTGCCAGCTCACGGGCCGACAGACCCACCGGGGAGCTGTTTTTT. This encodes CASSRADRPTGELFF.

The V call is TRBV19, the J call TRBJ2-7, with TRBD2 identical over 10 bases. CDR3 size: 15 residues. Germline trimming cut 7 bases from V and 5 bases from J; bases unmatched to any gene: 11. The V gene's germline CDR1 is LNHDA and CDR2 SQIVND (reference sequence). Here the CDR3 reads CASNTGASGSHEQYF. CDR3 nucleotides: TGTGCCAGTAATACCGGGGCTAGCGGGAGTCACGAGCAGTACTTC.

As for this clone: The sample carries other DNA sequences with the same CDR3. The chain has TRBV2 and TRBJ2-2, with D possibly TRBD1 on 6 matching bases. In germline, CDR1 is SNHLY, CDR2 FYNNEI. Trimming pared 3 bases from V and 5 bases from J, leaving 10 bases between. The CDR3 is made up of 14 amino acids. The CDR3 coding sequence is TGTGCCAGCAGTGAGAGGGGGAATACCGGGGAGCTGTTTTTT. Protein: CASSERGNTGELFF.

The chain uses TRBV6-5 and TRBJ1-1, with D unclear. The CDR3 contains 13 residues. V lost 7 bases, J lost 0 bases, and 9 bases lay in between. Germline CDR1 is MNHEY and CDR2 is SVGAGI. Here the CDR3 reads CASKGGVNTEAFF. CDR3 bases: TGTGCCAGCAAAGGAGGAGTGAACACTGAAGCTTTCTTT.

Here the CDR3 DNA reads TGCGCCAGCAGCCAAGGGGGGAGGGGCAGTCGCAATCAGCCCCAGCATTTT. Translation gives CASSQGGRGSRNQPQHF. This chain links TRBV4-1 with TRBJ1-5, with D possibly being TRBD1 (5 bases). CDR3 length equals 17 residues. V was shortened by 1 base and J by 2 bases, with 15 bases between the two germline ends. The germline V gene encodes CDR1 MGHRA and CDR2 YSYEKL.

This clone occurred a few times. CDR3 loop: CASKGTSGFLYNEQFF. The CDR3 DNA follows: TGTGCCAGCAAGGGGACTAGCGGCTTCCTCTACAATGAGCAGTTCTTC. The genes are TRBV2 and TRBJ2-1; 11 positions match TRBD2. CDR3 size: 16 residues. CDR1 and CDR2 (germline): SNHLY, FYNNEI. V was clipped by 7 bases and J by 3 bases; unmatched bases: 8.

The rearrangement uses TRBV19 and TRBJ1-5, with 8 bases fitting TRBD1. Germline V lookup: CDR1 LNHDA, CDR2 SQIVND (reference sequence). V lost 7 bases to trimming and J lost 0 bases; unmatched junction nucleotides: 5. This CDR3 spans 15 amino acids. The CDR3 region is CASNLGQGSNQPQHF. In nucleotides, the CDR3 is TGTGCCAGTAACCTTGGACAGGGTAGCAATCAGCCCCAGCATTTT. The variable domain in full, with the rest retrieved from reference TRBV19 and TRBJ1-5, is DGGITQSPKYLFRKEGQNVTLSCEQNLNHDAMYWYRQDPGQGLRLIYYSQIVNDFQKGDIAEGYSVSREKKESFPLTVTSAQKNPTAFYLCASNLGQGSNQPQHFGDGTRLSIL.

The chain recombines TRBV18 with TRBJ2-2; 7 bases align to TRBD1. J lost 6 bases, V lost 4 bases, and 2 bases had no gene match. This CDR3 comprises 13 residues. CDR1 is KGHSH, CDR2 LQKENI, per germline. The CDR3, as DNA: TGTGCCAGCTCACTTCAGGGGGCCGGGGAGCTGTTTTTT. Translated, it gives CASSLQGAGELFF.

The CDR3 loop reads CASPPGRGSTDTQYF. The CDR3 coding sequence is TGTGCCAGCCCCCCCGGCCGGGGAAGCACAGATACGCAGTATTTT. The V gene is TRBV28, the J gene TRBJ2-3; D is possibly TRBD2 (5 bases). CDR1 is MDHEN and CDR2 is SYDVKM in the germline V gene. The CDR3 has 15 residues. Between the trimmed V and J ends, which lost 8 bases and 0 bases, there was a span of 15 bases.